The clone carrying this T cell receptor beta chain has only a few counts. Antigen: not known. The record originates from a study of T cell repertoires in cytomegalovirus infection. As for the study in general: CMV infection together with matching HLA type was indicated by public TCR beta signatures.

TCRdb re-called the reads with MiXCR, one entry per CDR3 protein. The profile covers 650,000 to 850,000 distinct CDR3 sequences, with about 28% appearing a single time and about an eighth taken by the ten largest. The study's findings and limits: Dominating the ex vivo response were TCR beta clonotypes that were CMV-specific and HLA-C-restricted.

The TCR comes from a human donor in good health (CMV status not recorded). Some clones in this sample may be carry-over from other donors' samples. Sequenced here: cultured CD8+ T cells from PBMCs, sampled from culture after CMV antigen stimulation.

The CDR3 nucleotides read TGTGCCAGCAGCTCGACTAGCGATAGCACCGGGGAGCTGTTTTTT. Amino acids: CASSSTSDSTGELFF. The chain combines TRBV7-9 with TRBJ2-2, with TRBD2 matching 8 bases. CDR3 size: 15 residues. With 4 bases clipped from V and 4 bases from J, the junction kept 5 bases outside the gene matches. The V gene's germline CDR1 is SEHNR and CDR2 FQNEAQ (reference sequence).